This T cell receptor beta chain was profiled in a study of CD8+CD57+ T cells in acquired aplastic anemia. Turning to the study itself: Sorted cells (CD4+ and CD8+) yielded DNA amounts that averaged about 2.9 ug.

Per the germline V gene, CDR1 is SGHTA and CDR2 is FQGNSA. This CDR3 contains 13 residues. V was pared by 5 bases and J by 5 bases, with 6 bases of the junction left unmatched. Study observations and caveats: Researchers report that 25 to 35 CD8+ CDR3 sequences appeared in both patients and controls.

Comments on this clonotype: Its specificity is not known.

Selection for sequencing was limited to patients who had shown CD8+CD57+ cell expansion by flow cytometry. Receipt of therapy had not occurred in any patient by the time of blood sampling. Genomic DNA templated the TCR beta VDJ and CDR3 profiling. From the reads, TCRdb called clonotypes with MiXCR, one entry per CDR3 protein. The data show 150,000 to 200,000 distinct CDR3 sequences, 48% seen once. The material sequenced was sorted CD4+, CD8+, or CD8+CD57+ T cells (not recorded which) from PBMCs. The chain joins TRBV7-2 to TRBJ2-7; 7 bases agree with TRBD1. The sequence was collected from a human donor with aplastic anemia. The CDR3 DNA follows: TGTGCCAGCAGCCTGACAGGGCGCGACGAGCAGTACTTC. Translation: CASSLTGRDEQYF. Complete variable domain (other parts from reference TRBV7-2 and TRBJ2-7): GAGVSQSPSNKVTEKGKDVELRCDPISGHTALYWYRQSLGQGLEFLIYFQGNSAPDKSGLPSDRFSAERTGGSVSTLTIQRTQQEDSAVYLCASSLTGRDEQYFGPGTRLTVT.